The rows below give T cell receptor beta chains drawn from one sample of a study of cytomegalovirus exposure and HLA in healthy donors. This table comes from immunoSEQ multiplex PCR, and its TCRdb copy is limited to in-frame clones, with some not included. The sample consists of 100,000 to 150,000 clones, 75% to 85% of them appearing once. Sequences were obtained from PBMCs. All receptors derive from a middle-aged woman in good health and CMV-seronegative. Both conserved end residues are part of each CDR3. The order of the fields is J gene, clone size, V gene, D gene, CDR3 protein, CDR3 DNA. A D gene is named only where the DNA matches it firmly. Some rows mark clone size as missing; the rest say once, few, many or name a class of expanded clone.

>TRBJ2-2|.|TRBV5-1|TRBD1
CASRVAGGPVLRELFF
TGCGCCAGCAGGGTGGCAGGGGGCCCCGTACTCCGGGAGCTGTTTTTT
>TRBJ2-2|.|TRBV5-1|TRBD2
CASNEAGGPGTGELFF
TGCGCCAGCAACGAAGCGGGGGGGCCAGGGACCGGGGAGCTGTTTTTT
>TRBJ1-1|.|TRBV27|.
CASSLYPGNTEAFF
TGTGCCAGCAGTTTATACCCCGGGAACACTGAAGCTTTCTTT
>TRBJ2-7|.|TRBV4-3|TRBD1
CASSRDLGTGGAYEQYF
TGCGCCAGCAGCCGAGACCTAGGGACAGGGGGAGCCTACGAGCAGTACTTC
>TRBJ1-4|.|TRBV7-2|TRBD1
CASSNPGTGFEKLFF
TGTGCCAGCAGCAATCCCGGGACAGGATTTGAAAAACTGTTTTTT
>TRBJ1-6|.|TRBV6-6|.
CASSYSTGNGNSPLHF
TGTGCCAGCAGTTACTCGACCGGGAACGGTAATTCACCCCTCCACTTT
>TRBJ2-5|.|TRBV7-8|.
CASSSRTFQGETQYF
TGTGCCAGCAGTTCTAGGACTTTCCAAGGGGAGACCCAGTACTTC
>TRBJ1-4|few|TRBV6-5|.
CASRNRDEKLFF
TGTGCCAGCAGAAACAGGGACGAAAAACTGTTTTTT
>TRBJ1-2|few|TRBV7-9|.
CASSLASGGQGYGYTF
TGTGCCAGCAGCTTAGCCTCGGGAGGGCAGGGCTATGGCTACACCTTC
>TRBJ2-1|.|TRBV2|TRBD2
CASSLAGNEQFF
TGTGCCAGCAGTCTAGCGGGGAATGAGCAGTTCTTC
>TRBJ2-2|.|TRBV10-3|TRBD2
CAISGGGTGELFF
TGTGCCATCAGTGGCGGGGGAACCGGGGAGCTGTTTTTT
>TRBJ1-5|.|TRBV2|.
CASSRQGSSNQPQHF
TGTGCCAGCAGCCGTCAGGGGTCCAGCAATCAGCCCCAGCATTTT
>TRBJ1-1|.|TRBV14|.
CASSQVVGGLTEAFF
TGTGCCAGCAGCCAGGTGGTCGGGGGGCTCACTGAAGCTTTCTTT
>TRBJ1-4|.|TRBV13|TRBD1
CASSLGRAWGQKNEKLFF
TGTGCCAGCAGCTTAGGCCGTGCGTGGGGACAGAAAAATGAAAAACTGTTTTTT
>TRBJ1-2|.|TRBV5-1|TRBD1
CASSLEGQGASRGYTF
TGCGCCAGCAGCCTAGAAGGACAGGGGGCAAGTCGTGGCTACACCTTC
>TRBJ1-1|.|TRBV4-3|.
CASSPHSVRTEAFF
TGCGCCAGCAGCCCCCATAGTGTGAGGACTGAAGCTTTCTTT
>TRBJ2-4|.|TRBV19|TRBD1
CASKEDRVAYF
TGTGCCAGTAAGGAGGACAGGGTAGCGTACTTC
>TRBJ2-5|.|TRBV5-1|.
CASSLVVNGETQYF
TGCGCCAGCAGCTTGGTTGTCAACGGGGAGACCCAGTACTTC
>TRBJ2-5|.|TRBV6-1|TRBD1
CASSPGTGGAETQYF
TGTGCCAGCAGCCCGGGGACAGGGGGCGCGGAGACCCAGTACTTC
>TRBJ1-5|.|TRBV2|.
CASRGEYSNQPQHF
TGTGCCAGCAGGGGCGAGTATAGCAATCAGCCCCAGCATTTT
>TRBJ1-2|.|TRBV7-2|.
CASSAEGHGVGYTF
TGTGCCAGCAGCGCAGAGGGACACGGTGTAGGCTACACCTTC
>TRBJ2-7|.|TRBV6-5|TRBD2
CASSYSGTSAYEQYF
TGTGCCAGCAGTTACTCCGGGACTAGCGCCTACGAGCAGTACTTC
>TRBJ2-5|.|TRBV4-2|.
CASSQDSSVRSQYF
TGTGCCAGCAGCCAAGATTCCTCCGTGAGGTCCCAGTACTTC
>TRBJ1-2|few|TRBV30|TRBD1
CAYGQGAF
TGTGCCTACGGACAGGGAGCCTTC
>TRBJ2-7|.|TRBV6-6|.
CASSLPADSYEQYF
TGTGCCAGCAGTCTACCCGCGGACAGCTACGAGCAGTACTTC
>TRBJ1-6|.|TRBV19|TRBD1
CASSMGQGRGNSPLHF
TGTGCCAGTAGTATGGGACAGGGGAGAGGTAATTCACCCCTCCACTTT
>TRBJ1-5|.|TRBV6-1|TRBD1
CASRLAGGSNQPQHF
TGTGCCAGCAGGTTGGCAGGGGGTAGCAATCAGCCCCAGCATTTT
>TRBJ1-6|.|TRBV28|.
CATLTANSPLHF
TGTGCCACCCTGACAGCGAATTCACCCCTCCACTTT
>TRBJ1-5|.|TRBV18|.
CASFRGVGQPQHF
TGTGCCAGCTTTCGGGGGGTCGGTCAGCCCCAGCATTTT
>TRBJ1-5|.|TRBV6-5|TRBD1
CASRGTGAQPQHF
TGTGCCAGCAGGGGGACAGGAGCTCAGCCCCAGCATTTT
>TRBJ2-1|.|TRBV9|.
CASSVEWGAINEQFF
TGTGCCAGCAGCGTAGAATGGGGCGCGATCAATGAGCAGTTCTTC